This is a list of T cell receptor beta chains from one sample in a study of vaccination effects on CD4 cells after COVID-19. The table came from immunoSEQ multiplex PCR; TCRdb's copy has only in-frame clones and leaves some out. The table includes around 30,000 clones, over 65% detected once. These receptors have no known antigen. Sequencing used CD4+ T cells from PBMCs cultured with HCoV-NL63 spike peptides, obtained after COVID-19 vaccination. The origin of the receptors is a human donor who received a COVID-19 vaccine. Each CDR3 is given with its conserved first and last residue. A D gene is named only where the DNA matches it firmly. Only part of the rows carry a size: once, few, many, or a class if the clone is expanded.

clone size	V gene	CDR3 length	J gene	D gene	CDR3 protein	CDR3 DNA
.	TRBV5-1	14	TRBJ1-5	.	CASSFGDSNQPQHF	TGCGCCAGCAGCTTCGGCGATAGCAATCAGCCCCAGCATTTT
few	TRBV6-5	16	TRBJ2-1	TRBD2	CASSLNVGGGAGEQFF	TGTGCCAGCAGTTTGAACGTCGGCGGGGGGGCCGGTGAGCAGTTCTTC
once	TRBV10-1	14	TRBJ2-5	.	CASSESLGKETQYF	TGCGCCAGCAGTGAGAGCCTAGGGAAAGAGACCCAGTACTTC
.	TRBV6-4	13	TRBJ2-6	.	CASRGSGANVLTF	TGTGCCAGCAGAGGATCTGGGGCCAACGTCCTGACTTTC
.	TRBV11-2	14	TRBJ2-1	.	CASSSPSDNNEQFF	TGTGCCAGCAGCTCCCCTAGCGACAACAATGAGCAGTTCTTC
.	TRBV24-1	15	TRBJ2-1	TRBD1	CATSDFVAGGNEQFF	TGTGCCACCAGTGATTTTGTGGCAGGGGGCAATGAGCAGTTCTTC
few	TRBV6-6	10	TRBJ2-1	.	CASRDNEQFF	TGTGCCAGCAGAGACAATGAGCAGTTCTTC
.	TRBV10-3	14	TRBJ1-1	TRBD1	CAIRRDRGPTEAFF	TGTGCCATCAGGCGCGACAGGGGACCCACTGAAGCTTTCTTT
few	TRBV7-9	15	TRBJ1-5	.	CASSLAQGWDQPQHF	TGTGCCAGCAGCTTAGCGCAAGGGTGGGATCAGCCCCAGCATTTT
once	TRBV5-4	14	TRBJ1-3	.	CASSLSGTGNTIYF	TGTGCCAGCAGCTTGAGTGGGACTGGAAACACCATATATTTT
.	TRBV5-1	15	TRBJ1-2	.	CASSPFRWGNYGYTF	TGCGCCAGCAGCCCCTTTAGGTGGGGGAACTATGGCTACACCTTC
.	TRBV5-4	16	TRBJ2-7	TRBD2	CASSLNLAGGWNEQYF	TGTGCCAGCAGCTTGAATCTAGCGGGCGGATGGAACGAGCAGTACTTC
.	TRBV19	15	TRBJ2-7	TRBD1	CASSIRGTVSYEQYF	TGTGCCAGTAGTATCAGGGGGACCGTTTCCTACGAGCAGTACTTC
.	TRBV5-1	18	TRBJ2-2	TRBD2	CASSEASSGLRLGGELFF	TGCGCCAGCAGCGAGGCTAGTAGCGGGCTCCGTCTGGGCGGGGAGCTGTTTTTT
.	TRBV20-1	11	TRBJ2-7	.	CSASSGHEQYF	TGCAGTGCTAGTTCAGGGCACGAGCAGTACTTC
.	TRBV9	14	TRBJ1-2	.	CASSVGTGNYGYTF	TGTGCCAGCAGCGTAGGAACAGGCAACTATGGCTACACCTTC
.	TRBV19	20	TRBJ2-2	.	CASSIGQGDPSSRNTGELFF	TGTGCCAGTAGTATCGGTCAAGGGGACCCTAGCTCCCGGAACACCGGGGAGCTGTTTTTT
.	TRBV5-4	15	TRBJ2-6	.	CASSIQAAGANVLTF	TGTGCCAGCAGCATCCAGGCCGCTGGGGCCAACGTCCTGACTTTC
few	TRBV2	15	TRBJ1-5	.	CASSKGQGYNQPQHF	TGTGCCAGCAGCAAAGGCCAGGGGTACAATCAGCCCCAGCATTTT
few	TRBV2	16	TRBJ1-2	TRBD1	CASSEMGGGGLYGYTF	TGTGCCAGCAGTGAAATGGGGGGAGGGGGCTTGTATGGCTACACCTTC
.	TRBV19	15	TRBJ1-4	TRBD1	CASSINYRGGEKLFF	TGTGCCAGTAGTATAAATTACAGGGGTGGCGAAAAACTGTTTTTT
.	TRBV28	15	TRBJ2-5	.	CASSFLGRDSETQYF	TGTGCCAGCAGTTTTCTGGGCAGGGATTCCGAGACCCAGTACTTC
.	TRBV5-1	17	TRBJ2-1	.	CASSPGSGRGAYNEQFF	TGCGCCAGCAGCCCTGGATCGGGACGGGGCGCCTACAATGAGCAGTTCTTC
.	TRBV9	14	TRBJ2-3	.	CASSPRTGTDTQYF	TGTGCCAGCAGCCCACGGACTGGTACAGATACGCAGTATTTT
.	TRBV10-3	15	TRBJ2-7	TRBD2	CAISERTGGRDEQYF	TGTGCCATCAGTGAGAGGACGGGGGGGCGGGACGAGCAGTACTTC
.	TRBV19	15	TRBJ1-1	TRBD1	CASSTRQGVSTEAFF	TGTGCCAGTAGTACCAGACAGGGGGTGAGTACTGAAGCTTTCTTT
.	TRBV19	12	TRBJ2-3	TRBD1	CARTGLADTQYF	TGTGCCAGGACAGGGTTGGCAGATACGCAGTATTTT
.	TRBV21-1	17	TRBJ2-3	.	CASSKVAGQGCTDTQYF	TGTGCCAGCAGCAAAGTTGCTGGACAGGGATGTACAGATACGCAGTATTTT
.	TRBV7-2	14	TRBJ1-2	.	CASSLDFQGGGYTF	TGTGCCAGCAGCTTAGATTTCCAGGGCGGGGGCTACACCTTC
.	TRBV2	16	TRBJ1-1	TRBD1	CASTRDRGLLNTEAFF	TGTGCCAGCACCCGGGACAGGGGTCTTCTGAACACTGAAGCTTTCTTT
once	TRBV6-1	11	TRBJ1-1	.	CASSEALSAFF	TGTGCCAGCAGTGAAGCTCTGTCGGCTTTCTTT
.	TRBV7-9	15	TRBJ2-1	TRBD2	CASSSAGTSGNEQFF	TGTGCCAGCAGCTCCGCCGGGACTAGCGGGAATGAGCAGTTCTTC
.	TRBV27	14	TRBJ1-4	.	CASSPPRAGEKLFF	TGTGCCAGCAGTCCCCCGAGGGCGGGCGAAAAACTGTTTTTT
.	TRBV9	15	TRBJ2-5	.	CASSVWVASGETQYF	TGTGCCAGCAGCGTATGGGTGGCGTCGGGGGAGACCCAGTACTTC
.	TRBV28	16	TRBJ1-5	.	CASSLLGGLSNQPQHF	TGTGCCAGCAGTTTACTAGGGGGGCTGAGCAATCAGCCCCAGCATTTT
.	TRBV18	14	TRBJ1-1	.	CASSATGQNTEAFF	TGTGCCAGCTCAGCGACAGGTCAGAACACTGAAGCTTTCTTT
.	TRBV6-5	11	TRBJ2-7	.	CASRNSQLQYF	TGTGCCAGCAGAAACTCACAGTTACAGTACTTC
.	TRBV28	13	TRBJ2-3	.	CASTPGPTDTQYF	TGTGCCAGCACCCCGGGGCCCACAGATACGCAGTATTTT
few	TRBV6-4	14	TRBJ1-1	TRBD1	CASRPGQGSTEAFF	TGTGCCAGCCGACCGGGACAGGGCAGCACTGAAGCTTTCTTT
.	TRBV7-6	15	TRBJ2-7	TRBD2	CASSRYSGGGSEQYF	TGTGCCAGCAGCCGATATAGCGGGGGGGGCAGCGAGCAGTACTTC
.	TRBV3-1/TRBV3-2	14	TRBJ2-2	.	CASSRAANTGELFF	TGTGCCAGCAGCCGAGCAGCGAACACCGGGGAGCTGTTTTTT
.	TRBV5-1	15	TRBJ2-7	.	CASSLAPASSYEQYF	TGCGCCAGCAGCTTGGCGCCAGCGAGCTCCTACGAGCAGTACTTC
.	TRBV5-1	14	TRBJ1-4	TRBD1	CASSDGTVGEKLFF	TGCGCCAGCAGCGACGGGACAGTTGGTGAAAAACTGTTTTTT